The 24 T cell receptor beta chains listed next were all sequenced from one sample in a study of T cell responses to AZD1222 COVID-19 vaccine. Libraries were prepared by immunoSEQ multiplex PCR; TCRdb keeps only in-frame clonotypes and omits some of them. The table has about 92,000 clones, around 90% seen once. Sequences were derived from peripheral blood, sampled on day 0 of MenACWY control vaccination. The origin of the receptors is an adult in good health.

The table lists this clone with a count of one. The V and J genes are TRBV5-1 and TRBJ1-1; 12 nucleotides align to TRBD1. This CDR3 contains 16 residues. The germline V gene has CDR1 SGHRS and CDR2 YFSETQ. Trimming took 4 bases from V and 4 from J; bases not matched to a gene: 8. The CDR3 reads CASSDLGQGAGTEAFF. The CDR3 DNA sequence: TGCGCCAGCAGCGATCTGGGACAGGGGGCCGGCACTGAAGCTTTCTTT.

The chain is built from TRBV6-2 or TRBV6-3 and TRBJ1-2; D gene ambiguous. Germline V CDR1 and CDR2: MNHEY, SVGEGT. This CDR3 is 14 amino acids long. V was trimmed by 0 bases and J by 2 bases, leaving 7 bases between them. CDR3 in DNA: TGTGCCAGCAGTTACTCAGGCCCCAACTATGGCTACACCTTC. It encodes CASSYSGPNYGYTF.

V usage is TRBV27 and J usage is TRBJ1-4; D possibly corresponds to TRBD1 (6 bases). Trimming removed 0 bases at V and 7 bases at J, with 12 bases between. The CDR3 consists of 15 residues. The germline gives CDR1 MNHEY, CDR2 SMNVEV (reference sequence). CDR3 in amino acids: CASSLSRDTIEKLFF. In DNA, the CDR3 is TGTGCCAGCAGTTTATCCCGGGACACAATTGAAAAACTGTTTTTT.

This chain connects TRBV2 to TRBJ2-7; D not certain. The V gene lost 4 bases and the J gene lost 6 bases, with 13 bases spanning the gap. CDR3 length: 13 amino acids. CDR1 SNHLY and CDR2 FYNNEI come from the germline V gene. CDR3 bases: TGTGCCAGCAGTGGTAGCAGGCTAGGCGAGCAGTACTTC. This codes for CASSGSRLGEQYF.

The rearrangement links TRBV10-3 to TRBJ2-3; 10 bases fit TRBD2. Germline CDR1 reads ENHRY; CDR2 reads SYGVKD. The CDR3 is 14 amino acids. J was trimmed by 6 bases and V by 4 bases; bases with no gene match: 4. CDR3 region: CAISGAGGEDTQYF. Here the CDR3 DNA reads TGTGCCATCAGTGGAGCGGGGGGGGAGGATACGCAGTATTTT.

CDR3 DNA: TGCAGCGTTGAAGACCCGACTTGGGGTGTTTACAATGAGCAGTTCTTC. Translating gives CSVEDPTWGVYNEQFF. This chain connects TRBV29-1 to TRBJ2-1; D call uncertain. Germline-derived CDR1 and CDR2 are SQVTM and ANQGSEA. The V and J ends lost 0 bases and 4 bases respectively, with 16 bases between them. This CDR3 spans 16 amino acids.

The rearrangement links TRBV6-2 or TRBV6-3 to TRBJ1-1, with 9 nucleotides matching TRBD1. Germline V lookup: CDR1 MNHEY, CDR2 SVGEGT. V shed 0 bases, J shed 4 bases, and the junction held 12 bases outside the gene matches. The CDR3 has 18 amino acids. The CDR3 is CASSYSTSYRGLSTEAFF. The CDR3 DNA reads TGTGCCAGCAGTTACTCGACCAGCTACAGGGGGCTTAGCACTGAAGCTTTCTTT.

This clone came up once. The chain couples TRBV2 to TRBJ2-2; 8 bases are a match to TRBD2. With V trimmed by 3 bases and J by 5 bases, 8 bases remained unmatched. The CDR3 runs 16 residues. The germline V gene encodes CDR1 SNHLY and CDR2 FYNNEI. Here the CDR3 reads CASSDGRGGLTGELFF. The CDR3 region has the DNA TGTGCCAGCAGTGATGGACGGGGGGGCCTTACCGGGGAGCTGTTTTTT.

This clone showed up just a few times. V is TRBV6-5 and J is TRBJ1-1; D remains unclear. Germline values: CDR1 MNHEY, CDR2 SVGAGI. This CDR3 has 15 amino acids. The ends were cut back, 2 bases at V and 5 bases at J, with 15 bases in the middle. The CDR3 is CASSYNPIRATEAFF. For the CDR3, the DNA is TGTGCCAGCAGTTACAACCCGATTAGGGCGACTGAAGCTTTCTTT.

The chain joins TRBV9 to TRBJ1-4; D is perhaps TRBD1 (6 bases). Germline V gene sequence: CDR1 SGDLS, CDR2 YYNGEE. The V end lost 4 bases, the J end lost 5 bases, and 21 bases lay between the germline ends. CDR3 length: 17 residues. The CDR3 here is CASSSPGPGGPNEKLFF. The CDR3, as DNA: TGTGCCAGCAGCTCCCCGGGGCCTGGGGGCCCAAATGAAAAACTGTTTTTT.

This chain connects TRBV6-4 to TRBJ1-5; D is perhaps TRBD1 (6 bases). This CDR3 spans 15 amino acids. Germline lookup yields CDR1 MRHNA and CDR2 SNTAGT. V lost 5 bases and J 1 base, leaving 12 bases between the germline ends. The CDR3 is CASSPIGGSNQPQHF. As DNA, the CDR3 is TGTGCCAGCAGTCCCATAGGGGGGAGCAATCAGCCCCAGCATTTT.

This chain uses TRBV14 with TRBJ2-3, with TRBD2 as a possible D gene (5 bases). This CDR3 contains 15 residues. The V end was cut by 1 base, the J end by 4 bases, with 12 bases between. CDR1 and CDR2 (germline): SGHDN, FVKESK. CDR3 sequence reads: CASSQGTRRSDTQYF. CDR3 DNA sequence: TGTGCCAGCAGCCAAGGTACTAGGCGTTCAGATACGCAGTATTTT.

This clone was counted only a few times. V and J are TRBV9 and TRBJ2-3; TRBD1 matches at 7 bases. V shed 1 base, J shed 3 bases, and the junction held 11 bases outside the gene matches. Germline V CDR1 and CDR2: SGDLS, YYNGEE. CDR3 length equals 17 residues. The CDR3 nucleotides are TGTGCCAGCAGCGTAACACAAATCGGGACAGCGACAGATACGCAGTATTTT. It yields the protein CASSVTQIGTATDTQYF.

The V and J genes are TRBV19 and TRBJ1-5; the D gene is possibly TRBD1 (5 bases). Per germline, CDR1 LNHDA and CDR2 SQIVND (reference sequence). Trimming cost V 0 bases and J 6 bases, with 12 bases left between them. This CDR3 has 15 amino acids. The CDR3 sequence is CASSIDGAVGQPQHF. Written as DNA, the CDR3 is TGTGCCAGTAGTATAGACGGGGCCGTGGGTCAGCCCCAGCATTTT.

This chain connects TRBV19 to TRBJ2-1; possible D gene TRBD1, 5 bases. Germline loops: CDR1 LNHDA, CDR2 SQIVND (reference sequence). This CDR3 is built from 13 residues. Trimming shortened V by 6 bases and J by 5 bases, and 11 bases separated the two germline ends. The CDR3 here is CASSLDRNNEQFF. CDR3 in DNA: TGTGCCAGTAGCCTCGACAGAAACAATGAGCAGTTCTTC.

The chain links TRBV21-1 to TRBJ1-5. TRBV21-1 is annotated as a pseudogene. The CDR3 is 15 residues long. The CDR3, as DNA: TGTGCCAGCAGCAAAGGCGAGTTTGTTGACCAGCCCCAGCATTTT. This sequence encodes CASSKGEFVDQPQHF.

This clone has a single count. The chain joins TRBV7-2 to TRBJ2-1, with D perhaps matching TRBD2 (6 bases). Germline V CDR1 and CDR2: SGHTA, FQGNSA. This CDR3 has 15 amino acids. V lost 3 bases and J lost 8, with 17 bases in between. CDR3 loop: CASSFRDSTPHEQFF. The DNA for the CDR3 is TGTGCCAGCAGCTTTCGGGACTCGACCCCCCATGAGCAGTTCTTC.

This clone was seen just once. This sequence joins TRBV6-2 or TRBV6-3 and TRBJ2-3; the match to TRBD2 covers 12 bases. After removal of 2 bases from V and 11 bases from J, the junction contained 8 bases not matched to a gene. Germline V gene sequence: CDR1 MNHEY, CDR2 SVGEGT. The CDR3 runs to 15 residues. The CDR3 sequence: CASSYQLAGGLGQYF. CDR3 nucleotide sequence: TGTGCCAGCAGTTACCAGCTAGCGGGGGGGCTTGGGCAGTATTTT.

The chain employs TRBV6-5 and TRBJ1-6; the match to TRBD1 covers 9 bases. CDR1 is MNHEY, CDR2 SVGAGI, per germline. This CDR3 has 14 residues. V lost 11 bases, J lost 5 bases, and 7 bases stayed unmatched. The CDR3 DNA sequence: TGTGCCGCACACCGGGACAGGGATAATTCACCCCTCCACTTT. Residues: CAAHRDRDNSPLHF.

V usage is TRBV5-8 and J usage is TRBJ1-5; D unresolved. V was cut by 0 bases and J by 3 bases, with 10 bases left in between. This CDR3 contains 15 residues. Germline CDR1 and CDR2: SGHTS and YDEGEE. The CDR3 protein is CASSLVGAYNQPQHF. For the CDR3, the DNA is TGTGCCAGCAGCTTGGTAGGAGCTTACAATCAGCCCCAGCATTTT.

The chain carries TRBV7-2 and TRBJ2-5, with D perhaps TRBD1 or TRBD2 (5 bases each). Germline CDR1 SGHTA, CDR2 FQGNSA. V shed 5 bases and J shed 2 bases, with 12 bases lying between them. The CDR3 runs to 14 residues. CDR3 region: CASSQTRGQETQYF. CDR3 in DNA: TGTGCCAGCAGCCAAACGAGGGGACAAGAGACCCAGTACTTC.

The CDR3 loop reads CAIRTAISGNTIYF. The CDR3, as DNA: TGTGCCATCAGGACAGCAATCTCTGGAAACACCATATATTTT. The gene calls are TRBV10-3 and TRBJ1-3, with a possible D match to TRBD1 (5 bases). The ends were cut back, 6 bases at V and 0 bases at J, with 9 bases in the middle. CDR1 ENHRY and CDR2 SYGVKD come from the germline V gene. This CDR3 is 14 amino acids long.

The chain employs TRBV9 and TRBJ1-1, with 7 bases fitting TRBD1. The CDR3 consists of 13 residues. The V and J ends lost 4 bases and 6 bases, in that order; junction bases with no gene match: 6. Per the germline V gene, CDR1 is SGDLS and CDR2 is YYNGEE. The CDR3 region has the DNA TGTGCCAGCAGCATAAGACAGGGCGCTGAAGCTTTCTTT. Its translation is CASSIRQGAEAFF.

The V gene is TRBV24-1, the J gene TRBJ2-1; TRBD1 agrees at 8 bases. CDR1 and CDR2 (germline): KGHDR, SFDVKD. CDR3 length: 14 amino acids. V lost 7 bases, J lost 7 bases, and 8 bases stayed unmatched. The CDR3 coding sequence is TGTGCCACCAGCGAGACAGGGGTTAGGAATGAGCAGTTCTTC. This gives the protein CATSETGVRNEQFF.